This T cell receptor (beta chain) came from a study of early T cells in non-severe SARS-CoV-2 infection. This clonotype was seen more than once but under ten times. As yet, its antigen is unknown. Unique molecular identifiers were added to individual cDNA molecules. Using its own MiXCR run on the 5' RACE reads, TCRdb lists one record per CDR3 protein. Altogether 59,000 or so distinct CDR3 sequences are present, around 12% being singletons, with the ten largest covering about 1.3%. General study results and limits: CD4 and private specificities were missed by VDJdb matching, which favored anti-spike CD8 responses.

From germline, CDR1 is MNHEY and CDR2 SVGAGI. The length of the CDR3 is 15 residues. Trimming cost V 4 bases and J 4 bases; bases outside gene matches: 6. The origin of this receptor is an adult who was a healthcare worker with PCR-confirmed SARS-CoV-2 infection or an uninfected control (not recorded which). Sequences were derived from whole blood, sampled at baseline. The V and J genes are TRBV6-5 and TRBJ1-2; TRBD1 aligns across 10 bases. This CDR3 is CASSLRDRGIYGYTF. DNA for the CDR3: TGTGCCAGCAGTTTGAGGGACAGGGGCATCTATGGCTACACCTTC.